A selection of T cell receptor beta chains follows, all from one sample in a study of graft-versus-host responses after intestinal transplantation. These TCRs are of unknown antigen specificity. TCRdb's table, derived via immunoSEQ multiplex PCR, lists solely in-frame clones and lacks some. The sample has 35,000 to 45,000 clones, about 95% seen once; the top ten hold around 0.2%. The sequences come from unstimulated CD8+ T cells sorted from spleen or lymph node cells, collected before transplant. Source of these receptors: a human donor who was the organ donor for an intestinal transplant. The CDR3 runs from the conserved cysteine through the conserved F or W.

J gene	CDR3 length	V gene	CDR3 protein
TRBJ1-2	15	TRBV18	CASSPQVSGSYGYTF
TRBJ2-2	15	TRBV6-6	CASSYSAGNTGELFF
TRBJ2-7	13	TRBV28	CASSSYRGRGQYF
TRBJ1-3	15	TRBV6-5	CASSPGTGAGNTIYF
TRBJ2-7	15	TRBV2	CASSEGTGAGDEQYF
TRBJ1-1	15	TRBV11-2	CASSLPGQTNTEAFF
TRBJ2-1	14	TRBV6-5	CASSPGTSYNEQFF
TRBJ1-1	16	TRBV7-7	CASSPLSGQLNTEAFF
TRBJ2-7	14	TRBV10-3	CAISGLADSYEQYF
TRBJ2-7	12	TRBV10-3	CAIRGTGGEQYF
TRBJ1-1	13	TRBV11-3	CASSFGGGTEAFF
TRBJ2-1	20	TRBV28	CASSLRPGLAGGYRHGEQFF
TRBJ1-1	16	TRBV4-1	CASSHGQGVKNTEAFF
TRBJ2-5	15	TRBV28	CASSWGQDLQETQYF
TRBJ2-3	14	TRBV11-2	CASSLVGGADTQYF
TRBJ2-1	15	TRBV27	CASSLSAGVSNEQFF
TRBJ2-1	13	TRBV10-2	CASSLTLYNEQFF
TRBJ2-7	15	TRBV6-5	CASWAPGTGDYEQYF
TRBJ2-3	13	TRBV13	CASSLGIEDTQYF
TRBJ2-1	19	TRBV15	CATSSDIMVAGASYNEQFF
TRBJ1-2	13	TRBV30	CAWRQGLAYGYTF
TRBJ2-7	13	TRBV27	CASSLGSAYEQYF
TRBJ1-1	11	TRBV19	CASRLNTEAFF
TRBJ2-7	12	TRBV5-6	CASSFSGYEQYF
TRBJ1-2	15	TRBV6-5	CASSYYMDRGNGYTF
TRBJ1-2	14	TRBV6-5	CASGPVGVQYGYTF
TRBJ1-1	16	TRBV29-1	CSVEGVQGTMNTEAFF
TRBJ1-6	15	TRBV27	CASSLQTHGNSPLHF
TRBJ1-1	19	TRBV18	CASSPKIYLGRGGDTEAFF
TRBJ1-1	13	TRBV4-1	CASSPKGNTEAFF
TRBJ2-7	13	TRBV27	CASSYSATYEQYF
TRBJ2-7	12	TRBV28	CASSLGPQEQYF
TRBJ2-7	19	TRBV9	CASSPMGLAGGRYSYEQYF
TRBJ2-3	17	TRBV29-1	CSLLTGGEWGQPDTQYF
TRBJ1-1	12	TRBV5-6	CASSQVGVEAFF